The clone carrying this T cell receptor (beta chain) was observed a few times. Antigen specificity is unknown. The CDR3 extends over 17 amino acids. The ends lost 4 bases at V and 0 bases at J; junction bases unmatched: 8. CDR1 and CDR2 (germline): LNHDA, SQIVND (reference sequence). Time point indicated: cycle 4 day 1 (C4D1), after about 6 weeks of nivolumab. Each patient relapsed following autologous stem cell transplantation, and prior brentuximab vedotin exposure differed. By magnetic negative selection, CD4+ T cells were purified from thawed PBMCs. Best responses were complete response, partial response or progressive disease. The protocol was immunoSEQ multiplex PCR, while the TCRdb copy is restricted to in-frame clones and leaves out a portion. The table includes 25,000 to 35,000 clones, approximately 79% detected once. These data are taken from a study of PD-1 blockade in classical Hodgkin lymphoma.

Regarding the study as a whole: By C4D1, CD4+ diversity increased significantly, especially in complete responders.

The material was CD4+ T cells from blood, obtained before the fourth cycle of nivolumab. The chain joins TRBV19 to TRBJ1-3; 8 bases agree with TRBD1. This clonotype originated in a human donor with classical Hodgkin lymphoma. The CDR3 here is CASSTGQGIISGNTIYF. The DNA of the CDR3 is TGTGCCAGTAGTACCGGACAGGGAATCATCTCTGGAAACACCATATATTTT.